The rows below give T cell receptor beta chains drawn from one sample of a study of beta chain features in type 1 diabetes. TCRdb's copy holds only in-frame clones and misses some; the assay was immunoSEQ multiplex PCR. Of more than 300,000 clones listed, over 10% are singletons. The source material was naive CD4+ T cells from blood. The receptors were sampled from a woman aged 18-30 years with type 1 diabetes. Each CDR3 is given without its conserved first and last residue. The D gene is left open where the match is weak.

d_call v_call cdr3_aa
- TRBV9 ASSAPGGGRPNTGELF
TRBD2 TRBV2 ASNPSGTTRETQY
TRBD2 TRBV5-4 ASTGLAENYNEQF
- TRBV6-6 ASSQGGYT
TRBD1 TRBV5-1 ASSSGQGNGELF
TRBD2 TRBV19 ASSIGVGGRSSYNEQF
TRBD2 TRBV20-1 SMGREASY
TRBD2 TRBV18 ASSPATSGVYNEQF
TRBD2 TRBV6-6 ASRISAGDFYEQY
TRBD1 TRBV2 ASRFTRDRVNEDTQY
TRBD1 TRBV10-3 AIRRTGGSGTEQY
- TRBV5-4 ASSPAPGTSSYEQY
- TRBV5-6 ASMAQETQY
- TRBV4-3 ASSQVGLDTEAF
TRBD1 TRBV7-9 ASSSQGVFAGANNEQF
TRBD2 TRBV7-2 ASSLASSGRTYEQY
- TRBV5-1 ASSLRTGSSYEQY
TRBD1 TRBV7-2 ASSQTGGIETQY
TRBD1 TRBV5-4 ASNLGTGSNNEQF
- TRBV29-1 SAGGGATYNEQF
- TRBV7-2 ASHEGDLGTEQY
- TRBV25-1 ASSEFYRETQY
TRBD1 TRBV6-5 ASSRDSQETQY
TRBD1 TRBV7-9 ASRRQGAWEKLF
TRBD1 TRBV18 ASSNPTGQAPTEAF
TRBD1 TRBV2 ASSVFLGQQETQY
- TRBV28 ASSYRVGEQY
TRBD1 TRBV6-5 ASSYTGGWDTIY
TRBD2 TRBV5-4 ASSTPSGRNQETQY
- TRBV28 ASSLALGGEVEQY
TRBD1 TRBV18 ASSATSPGQNEQY
- TRBV2 ASHRATNEKLF
- TRBV5-4 ASSSRPGLIKETQY
TRBD1 TRBV14 ASSQDLQGAIYGYT
TRBD1 TRBV19 ASTTGVREKLF
TRBD2 TRBV7-7 ASSPLGLASYNEQF